This T cell receptor (beta chain) was observed in a study of T cell repertoires in cytomegalovirus infection. Across the whole study: Well-studied HLA-B-restricted epitopes and recently identified HLA-C-restricted epitopes of CMV were both used in the study. In public TCR beta signatures, there were indications of both CMV infection and matching HLA type. Broader study findings: CMV-specific TCR beta clonotypes restricted by HLA-C were the ones dominating the ex vivo response. People with CMV and the relevant HLA were identified by cumulative public TCR beta family frequency.

TCRdb reprocessed the reads via MiXCR and lists one record per CDR3 protein. The repertoire holds roughly 90,000 distinct CDR3 sequences, with 20% to 30% as singletons. This CDR3 contains 15 residues. Trimming pared 3 bases from V and 3 bases from J, leaving 14 bases between. Germline CDR1 reads MDHEN; CDR2 reads SYDVKM. In this sample, this clonotype turned up many times. Its specificity is unknown. The chain joins TRBV28 to TRBJ2-5; TRBD2 might be the D (7 bases). The material sequenced was CD8+ T cells from cultured PBMCs, taken from culture after CMV antigen stimulation. The sequence was collected from a human donor in good health (CMV status not recorded). Some clones in this sample may be carry-over from other donors' samples. DNA of the CDR3: TGTGCCAGCAGTTTCAGGGGAGGGGACAAAGAGACCCAGTACTTC. It specifies CASSFRGGDKETQYF.